This T cell receptor (beta chain) emerged from a study of blood T cell repertoires in COVID-19. Study at large: Researchers got acute and convalescent COVID-19 samples from the United States, Italy and Spain. T cells, B-cell-depleted T cells, or PBMCs provided the cDNA or gDNA that served as material.

Original analysis: Counts of nucleated cells, estimated from reference gene primer amplification, were obtained. Here immunoSEQ multiplex PCR was the method, and the copy in TCRdb shows in-frame clones only, minus some. The V and J calls and clone size were taken over from that table, and D and trimming were inferred from the DNA. The sample records 45,000 to 55,000 clones, approximately 87% being singletons. The CDR3 has 15 amino acids. Unmatched junction bases numbered 5, after V lost 0 bases and J lost 4 bases. Germline V CDR1 and CDR2: SGDLS, YYNGEE. This clonotype originated in a human donor in a cohort sampled during active COVID-19. This chain connects TRBV9 to TRBJ2-3; 7 bases align to TRBD1. Material for sequencing was peripheral blood. CDR3 sequence: CASSVGQGPPDTQYF. The DNA for the CDR3 is TGTGCCAGCAGCGTAGGACAGGGACCCCCAGATACGCAGTATTTT.